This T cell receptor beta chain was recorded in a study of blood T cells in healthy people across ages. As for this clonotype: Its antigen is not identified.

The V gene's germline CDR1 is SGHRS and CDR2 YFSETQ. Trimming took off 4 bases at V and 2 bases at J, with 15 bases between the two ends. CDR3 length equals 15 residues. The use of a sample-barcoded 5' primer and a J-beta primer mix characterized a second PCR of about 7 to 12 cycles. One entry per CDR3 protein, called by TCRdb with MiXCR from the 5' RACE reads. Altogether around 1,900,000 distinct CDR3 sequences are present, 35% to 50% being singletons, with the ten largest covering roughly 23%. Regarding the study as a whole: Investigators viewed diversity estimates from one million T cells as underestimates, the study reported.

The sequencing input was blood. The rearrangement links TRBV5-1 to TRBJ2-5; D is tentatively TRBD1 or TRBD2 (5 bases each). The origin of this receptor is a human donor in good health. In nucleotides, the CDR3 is TGCGCCAGCAGCCGCCCCGGGTGGGGGCAAGAGACCCAGTACTTC. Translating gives CASSRPGWGQETQYF.